This TCR beta chain was retrieved from a study of T cell clonality in common variable immunodeficiency. On this clone: Antigen specificity is unknown. The CDR3 end falls 3 residues outside the read, so it is completed with the germline J gene.

This CDR3 contains 15 residues. Germline lookup yields CDR1 MRHNA and CDR2 SNTAGT. Profiled with immunoSEQ multiplex PCR; TCRdb holds only in-frame clones, not every one. The repertoire shows some 50,000 clones, none seen only once; the top ten take 1.8%. Broader study findings: Fewer deletions and N-nucleotide insertions were reportedly seen in common variable immunodeficiency TCR beta sequences. Compared with controls, CVID subjects had fewer shared TCRbeta clones. What drives increased CVID clonality needs T cell subpopulation sequencing.

Patients and controls were mostly of Caucasian heritage. This sequence joins TRBV6-4 and TRBJ1-4, with 7 bases that match TRBD1. The specimen was peripheral blood mononuclear cells. The TCR was taken from a person aged 18-70 years in good health. Partial CDR3 DNA: TGTGCCAGCAGTGACGAGGGGGCTGGGGCCAACGTA. Residues: CASSDEGAGANV. The full CDR3 reads CASSDEGAGANVLFF.